This section outlines one T cell receptor (beta chain) sequence together with its context. Antigen: not known. These data are taken from a study of T cell responses to AZD1222 COVID-19 vaccine. Libraries were prepared by immunoSEQ multiplex PCR; TCRdb keeps only in-frame clonotypes and omits some of them. The repertoire holds about 130,000 clones, with about 93% as singletons. This CDR3 region has 17 residues. V dropped 4 bases and J dropped 0; count of bases not matched to a gene: 12. In germline, CDR1 is SGHRS, CDR2 YFSETQ. Findings and caveats of the study: Dominant at 160-218 and 743-854, vaccine-associated CD4 TCRs also spanned spike. There were mostly white British donors and more females than males, and clonal diversity was possibly underestimated.

The sequence was collected from an adult in good health. J is TRBJ1-1 and V is TRBV5-1, with 7 positions matching TRBD1. The sequenced sample was peripheral blood, obtained on day 0 of AZD1222 vaccination. The CDR3 region is CASSHPAGTAMNTEAFF. CDR3 in DNA: TGCGCCAGCAGCCACCCCGCCGGGACAGCCATGAACACTGAAGCTTTCTTT. The whole variable domain, filled in from reference TRBV5-1 and TRBJ1-1, reads KAGVTQTPRYLIKTRGQQVTLSCSPISGHRSVSWYQQTPGQGLQFLFEYFSETQRNKGNFPGRFSGRQFSNSRSEMNVSTLELGDSALYLCASSHPAGTAMNTEAFFGQGTRLTVV.